One sample yielded the 27 T cell receptor beta chains listed below, sequenced in a study of OX40 agonist ivuxolimab in advanced cancers. Assay: immunoSEQ multiplex PCR; the TCRdb copy retains only in-frame clones and omits some. The sample records around 78,000 clones, over 70% being singletons. The sequenced sample was CD4+ or CD8+ T cells sorted from blood, obtained in a trial of the OX40 agonist ivuxolimab. Receptors originate from an adult with an advanced solid tumor such as melanoma, head and neck, liver or kidney cancer.

V and J are TRBV2 and TRBJ1-2; D gene ambiguous. This CDR3 spans 15 amino acids. Germline assignment: CDR1 SNHLY and CDR2 FYNNEI. The V gene lost 1 base and the J gene lost 8 bases, with 17 bases spanning the gap. The CDR3 loop is CASSEVPDEIGGYTF. CDR3 DNA sequence: TGTGCCAGCAGTGAAGTCCCGGACGAAATTGGGGGCTACACCTTC.

This chain joins TRBV6-1 and TRBJ2-3; 10 bases are shared with TRBD1. CDR1 and CDR2 from the germline V gene are MNHNS and SASEGT. This CDR3 spans 14 amino acids. Trimming at V came to 4 bases and at J to 6 bases, leaving 4 bases not matched to a gene. The CDR3 sequence: CASSVGQGSDTQYF. The CDR3 region has the DNA TGTGCCAGCAGTGTGGGACAGGGGTCGGATACGCAGTATTTT.

The chain links TRBV5-1 to TRBJ2-5; D is uncertain. The CDR3 sequence is 13 residues long. V was cut by 2 bases and J by 3 bases, with 8 bases left in between. Looked up from germline, CDR1 is SGHRS and CDR2 is YFSETQ. In DNA form, the CDR3 reads TGCGCCAGCAGCTTTGCAAGCGAAGAGACCCAGTACTTC. Translation gives CASSFASEETQYF.

The chain uses TRBV20-1 and TRBJ1-2; tentative D call: TRBD1 (6 bases). V was trimmed by 5 bases and J by 14 bases, leaving 18 bases between them. This CDR3 comprises 11 residues. Germline V lookup: CDR1 DFQATT, CDR2 SNEGSKA (reference sequence). The CDR3 nucleotides are TGCAGTGCTGGGGGCTGGGGGGTTCGGACCTTC. It encodes CSAGGWGVRTF.

V and J are TRBV7-8 and TRBJ2-1; 9 nucleotides agree with TRBD2. Germline V gives CDR1 SGHVS, CDR2 FQNEAQ. The CDR3 is made up of 16 amino acids. The ends lost 2 bases at V and 5 bases at J; junction bases unmatched: 7. In DNA, the CDR3 is TGTGCCAGCAGCTTAAGGGGGGTAGCGGGAGACAATGAGCAGTTCTTC. Amino acid sequence: CASSLRGVAGDNEQFF.

This chain joins TRBV6-6 and TRBJ1-3, with D uncertain. Looked up from germline, CDR1 is MNHNY and CDR2 is SVGAGI (reference sequence). V was clipped by 6 bases and J by 0 bases, with 12 bases between them. This CDR3 has 15 amino acids. CDR3 region: CASRPDGYSGNTIYF. In DNA form, the CDR3 reads TGTGCCAGCAGGCCCGACGGGTACTCTGGAAACACCATATATTTT.

The chain links TRBV5-4 to TRBJ2-7; a possible D gene is TRBD2 (6 bases). Germline-derived CDR1 and CDR2 are SGHNT and YYREEE (reference sequence). The V gene lost 1 base and the J gene lost 7 bases, with 12 bases spanning the gap. There are 13 residues in the CDR3. Here the CDR3 DNA reads TGTGCCAGCAGCTTGTGGGAGGCGTGGGAGCAGTACTTC. Amino acids: CASSLWEAWEQYF.

This rearrangement joins TRBV9 to TRBJ2-5; D assignment may be TRBD1 or TRBD2 (5 bases each). The CDR3 is 14 amino acids. In germline, CDR1 is SGDLS, CDR2 YYNGEE. With 6 bases removed from V and 5 bases from J, the gap between germline ends came to 17 bases. In DNA form, the CDR3 reads TGTGCCAGCAACCTTGAGGGGAGTTGGGAGACCCAGTACTTC. It translates to CASNLEGSWETQYF.

This clone was counted only a few times. The chain couples TRBV27 to TRBJ1-2, with D perhaps TRBD1 (5 bases). CDR1 and CDR2 from the germline V gene are MNHEY and SMNVEV (reference sequence). Trimming pared 6 bases from V and 7 bases from J, leaving 18 bases between. CDR3 length: 14 amino acids. The CDR3: CASRAQGSASGYTF. CDR3 DNA: TGTGCCAGCAGGGCGCAGGGATCCGCGTCTGGCTACACCTTC.

The chain combines TRBV5-4 with TRBJ1-1; possible D gene TRBD1, 5 bases. This CDR3 is built from 15 residues. The germline V and J ends were trimmed by 4 bases and 4 bases, with 17 bases remaining between them. CDR1 and CDR2 from the germline V gene are SGHNT and YYREEE (reference sequence). The CDR3 DNA is TGTGCCAGCAGCGGGGGTCTAGGTTATGCCACTGAAGCTTTCTTT. It translates to CASSGGLGYATEAFF.

The chain employs TRBV14 and TRBJ1-1; 8 bases align to TRBD1. The CDR3 runs 15 residues. With 1 base clipped from V and 4 bases from J, the junction kept 5 bases outside the gene matches. Germline V gene data show CDR1 as SGHDN and CDR2 as FVKESK. The CDR3 here is CASSQVQGAITEAFF. The CDR3 nucleotides read TGTGCCAGCAGCCAAGTCCAGGGGGCGATCACTGAAGCTTTCTTT.

This clone was counted a single time. This chain connects TRBV7-9 to TRBJ1-3, with TRBD1 as a possible D gene (5 bases). Germline V lookup: CDR1 SEHNR, CDR2 FQNEAQ (reference sequence). V lost 3 bases and J lost 0, with 12 bases in between. This CDR3 has 16 residues. The CDR3 coding sequence is TGTGCCAGCAGCTTCCAGGGAATGGTCTCTGGAAACACCATATATTTT. This encodes CASSFQGMVSGNTIYF.

This rearrangement joins TRBV13 to TRBJ2-2, with 7 bases matching TRBD1. V lost 5 bases and J lost 4; bases outside the gene matches: 10. The CDR3 runs to 16 residues. Per germline, CDR1 PRHDT and CDR2 FYEKMQ (reference sequence). The CDR3 nucleotides are TGTGCCAGCAGCAGAAGACAGGGTGTGGGCACCGGGGAGCTGTTTTTT. Protein: CASSRRQGVGTGELFF.

This clone was observed a few times. The chain uses TRBV5-1 and TRBJ2-7; D uncertain. CDR1 SGHRS and CDR2 YFSETQ come from the germline V gene. V was cut by 0 bases and J by 1 base, with 5 bases left in between. The CDR3 length is 13 residues. CDR3 DNA sequence: TGCGCCAGCAGCTTGGAAGTTTCCTACGAGCAGTACTTC. Its protein product is CASSLEVSYEQYF.

This chain links TRBV10-3 with TRBJ2-2; 8 bases fit TRBD1. The junction had 3 bases not matched to a gene; V was cut back by 2 bases and J by 4 bases. The CDR3 loop spans 15 amino acids. CDR1 is ENHRY, CDR2 SYGVKD, per germline. The CDR3 sequence is CAISEAGTGTGELFF. The CDR3 DNA reads TGTGCCATCAGTGAGGCCGGGACAGGCACCGGGGAGCTGTTTTTT.

V and J are TRBV7-2 and TRBJ2-5, with D perhaps TRBD1 or TRBD2 (6 bases each). V was clipped by 4 bases and J by 5 bases, with 23 bases between them. The CDR3 extends over 17 amino acids. Germline V gene lookup returns CDR1 SGHTA and CDR2 FQGNSA. The CDR3, as DNA: TGTGCCAGCAGCTCCGCTGGGAGTGGCGGAGGGGGGGAGACCCAGTACTTC. Translating it yields CASSSAGSGGGGETQYF.

This clone was counted a single time. The V call is TRBV2, the J call TRBJ2-1; D call uncertain. The CDR3 consists of 12 residues. Deletions cut 7 bases from V and 3 bases from J, with 7 bases between. Germline V gene sequence: CDR1 SNHLY, CDR2 FYNNEI. The CDR3 here is CASNEIYNEQFF. The CDR3, as DNA: TGTGCCAGCAACGAGATCTACAATGAGCAGTTCTTC.

The chain is built from TRBV10-3 and TRBJ2-7; TRBD1 matches 7 bases. Germline V CDR1 and CDR2: ENHRY, SYGVKD. This CDR3 contains 13 residues. Trimming cost V 6 bases and J 6 bases; bases outside gene matches: 8. The CDR3 nucleotides are TGTGCCATCAGGACAGGGTACCTCTTCGAGCAGTACTTC. This sequence encodes CAIRTGYLFEQYF.

CDR3 coding DNA: TGTGCCAGCAGGTACGACGGATCGGGGACTCAGCCCCAGCATTTT. This encodes CASRYDGSGTQPQHF. The chain carries TRBV2 and TRBJ1-5; a possible D gene is TRBD1 (5 bases). In germline, CDR1 is SNHLY, CDR2 FYNNEI. The CDR3 spans 15 residues. Trimming removed 6 bases from V and 6 bases from J, with 18 bases in between.

This clone was observed once. J is TRBJ1-6 and V is TRBV30, with D possibly matching TRBD1 (5 bases). The CDR3 is made up of 13 amino acids. The V gene lost 3 bases and the J gene lost 7 bases, with 10 bases spanning the gap. Per germline, CDR1 GTSNPN and CDR2 SVGIG (reference sequence). The CDR3 sequence: CAWSGRQNSPLHF. The CDR3 coding sequence is TGTGCCTGGAGCGGACGACAGAATTCACCCCTCCACTTT.

This clone was detected once. The rearrangement joins TRBV7-2 to TRBJ2-3, with D hard to call. Germline V gene lookup returns CDR1 SGHTA and CDR2 FQGNSA. Trimming took 2 bases from V and 5 from J, leaving 2 bases between them. The CDR3 totals 11 residues. The CDR3 nucleotides read TGTGCCAGCAGCTTACAAGATACGCAGTATTTT. It encodes CASSLQDTQYF.

This clone showed up just a few times. V usage is TRBV27 and J usage is TRBJ2-6; no clear D. The CDR3 spans 13 residues. Germline CDR1 is MNHEY and CDR2 is SMNVEV (reference sequence). V lost 2 bases to trimming and J lost 2 bases, with 1 base between them. For the CDR3, the DNA is TGTGCCAGCAGTTTAACTGGGGCCAACGTCCTGACTTTC. Its translation: CASSLTGANVLTF.

The V gene is TRBV18, the J gene TRBJ1-1, with 8 bases that match TRBD1. The ends lost 2 bases at V and 2 bases at J; junction bases unmatched: 4. The CDR3 sequence is 15 residues long. Germline CDR1 KGHSH, CDR2 LQKENI. Here the CDR3 DNA reads TGTGCCAGCTCACCAACGACAGGGGATAACACTGAAGCTTTCTTT. As protein: CASSPTTGDNTEAFF.

This clone was detected only a few times. The rearrangement joins TRBV6-5 to TRBJ1-1, with 8 bases that match TRBD1. Unmatched junction bases numbered 6, after V lost 4 bases and J lost 5 bases. The CDR3 totals 14 residues. CDR1 and CDR2 from the germline V gene are MNHEY and SVGAGI. The CDR3 is CASSSLTGVTEAFF. CDR3 DNA: TGTGCCAGCAGTTCCCTGACAGGGGTGACTGAAGCTTTCTTT.

This clone has only one observation. This chain connects TRBV27 to TRBJ1-5; tentative D call: TRBD1 (6 bases). The CDR3 has 15 amino acids. V lost 5 bases, J lost 3 bases, and 14 bases lay in between. Germline V gives CDR1 MNHEY, CDR2 SMNVEV (reference sequence). CDR3 nucleotides: TGTGCCAGCAGTCCCCTCCAGGGGTACAATCAGCCCCAGCATTTT. This sequence encodes CASSPLQGYNQPQHF.

The chain joins TRBV7-3 to TRBJ2-3, with TRBD2 as a possible D gene (6 bases). CDR3 size: 13 residues. V was cut by 2 bases and J by 5 bases, with 8 bases left in between. The germline gives CDR1 SGHTA, CDR2 FQGTGA. The CDR3 loop reads CASSLGLLDTQYF. In DNA, the CDR3 is TGTGCCAGCAGCTTAGGACTACTAGATACGCAGTATTTT.

The sample holds a few counts of this clone. V gene TRBV7-2 combines with J gene TRBJ1-6; the match to TRBD1 covers 10 bases. The CDR3 is made up of 15 amino acids. J gave up 10 bases and V 0 bases, and 3 bases lay outside the gene matches. Germline assignment: CDR1 SGHTA and CDR2 FQGNSA. The CDR3 nucleotides are TGTGCCAGCAGCTTAGCGGGACAGGGGCTATCACCCCTCCACTTT. It specifies CASSLAGQGLSPLHF. The variable domain in full, with the rest retrieved from reference TRBV7-2 and TRBJ1-6, is GAGVSQSPSNKVTEKGKDVELRCDPISGHTALYWYRQSLGQGLEFLIYFQGNSAPDKSGLPSDRFSAERTGGSVSTLTIQRTQQEDSAVYLCASSLAGQGLSPLHFGNGTRLTVT.